These 9 T cell receptor beta chains came from one sample sequenced in a study of blood T cell repertoires in COVID-19. Using immunoSEQ multiplex PCR, the repertoire was profiled, and TCRdb retains in-frame clones only, with some absent. The sample records over 150,000 clones, over 80% being singletons. The sample consisted of peripheral blood. The receptors come from a woman aged 55-75 years with acute or convalescent COVID-19.

This chain links TRBV10-3 with TRBJ1-1; no reliable D call. V lost 8 bases, J lost 5 bases, and 15 bases lay in between. The CDR3 loop spans 13 amino acids. The germline CDR1 and CDR2 sequences are ENHRY and SYGVKD. CDR3 nucleotides: TGTGCCATCTGGGAGTCCCCCAGGACTGAAGCTTTCTTT. Translation gives CAIWESPRTEAFF.

V is TRBV7-9 and J is TRBJ2-3, with no clear D. Germline assignment: CDR1 SEHNR and CDR2 FQNEAQ (reference sequence). Between the trimmed V and J ends, which lost 5 bases and 1 base, there was a span of 10 bases. This CDR3 region has 14 residues. CDR3: CASSPDTRTDTQYF. CDR3 nucleotides: TGTGCCAGCAGCCCAGACACGCGCACAGATACGCAGTATTTT.

This clone was counted only a few times. V is TRBV9 and J is TRBJ1-4; 7 nucleotides line up with TRBD1. The germline V gene has CDR1 SGDLS and CDR2 YYNGEE. V dropped 4 bases and J dropped 5; count of bases not matched to a gene: 11. There are 16 residues in the CDR3. The CDR3 nucleotides read TGTGCCAGCAGCACCCGGACCGGGACAGTGAATGAAAAACTGTTTTTT. This sequence encodes CASSTRTGTVNEKLFF.

The chain links TRBV7-8 to TRBJ2-7; TRBD2 is a possible D gene (6 bases). This CDR3 is 13 amino acids long. CDR1 is SGHVS, CDR2 FQNEAQ, per germline. The V gene lost 5 bases and the J gene lost 6 bases, with 14 bases spanning the gap. The CDR3 bases are TGTGCCAGCAGCCCAGGCGGAGGGCTCGAGCAGTACTTC. As protein: CASSPGGGLEQYF.

This chain joins TRBV6-6 and TRBJ2-7; 7 bases agree with TRBD1. Germline V gene data show CDR1 as MNHNY and CDR2 as SVGAGI (reference sequence). The ends lost 6 bases at V and 4 bases at J; junction bases unmatched: 9. The CDR3 totals 14 residues. The CDR3 sequence: CASSGPLQGYEQYF. As DNA, the CDR3 is TGTGCCAGCAGCGGTCCTCTACAGGGGTACGAGCAGTACTTC.

The genes are TRBV11-3 and TRBJ1-1; D not resolved. The V and J ends lost 3 bases and 7 bases respectively, with 9 bases between them. This CDR3 is 12 amino acids long. In germline, CDR1 is SGHNT, CDR2 YENEEA. CDR3 sequence (DNA): TGTGCCAGCAGCTTGTCGGGTCATGAAGCTTTCTTT. This codes for CASSLSGHEAFF.

The rearrangement links TRBV7-9 to TRBJ1-2; D unresolved. The CDR3 covers 14 residues. CDR1 SEHNR and CDR2 FQNEAQ come from the germline V gene (reference sequence). V shed 6 bases and J shed 8 bases, with 19 bases lying between them. The CDR3 here is CASSPSLVAEGYTF. The CDR3 region has the DNA TGTGCCAGCAGTCCAAGTTTGGTTGCGGAAGGCTACACCTTC.

The V and J genes are TRBV15 and TRBJ2-6; 9 bases agree with TRBD1. This CDR3 comprises 19 residues. Germline CDR1 is LNHNV and CDR2 is YYDKDF (reference sequence). The J segment lost 0 bases and the V segment lost 3 bases, leaving 9 bases of the junction unmatched. The CDR3 nucleotides are TGTGCCACCAGCAGTTACCGACAGGGGGGGAGCTCTGGGGCCAACGTCCTGACTTTC. Translation: CATSSYRQGGSSGANVLTF.

The J gene is TRBJ2-1, the V gene TRBV21-1; the listed D gene, TRBD2, was not tested against the DNA. TRBV21-1 is given as a pseudogene. This CDR3 contains 14 residues. As DNA, the CDR3 is TGTGCCAGCATCCCCATAGGAGGGTACAATGAGCAGTTCTTC. Amino acids: CASIPIGGYNEQFF.